A single sample is the source of the 31 T cell receptor beta chains below, sequenced in a study of blood T cell repertoires in COVID-19. The table came from immunoSEQ multiplex PCR; TCRdb's copy has only in-frame clones and leaves some out. Of around 400,000 clones listed, about nine tenths are singletons. Sequences were obtained from PBMCs or T cells enriched from blood (not recorded which). Receptor source: a woman in her forties who had been exposed to COVID-19.

This clone was counted at least ten times. V and J are TRBV9 and TRBJ2-2; 10 bases agree with TRBD2. Losses at the gene ends were 5 bases for V and 5 bases for J; bases not matched to a gene: 9. The CDR3 is 16 residues long. Germline-derived CDR1 and CDR2 are SGDLS and YYNGEE. Written as DNA, the CDR3 is TGTGCCAGCAGTCCCCGGACTAGCGGTTATACCGGGGAGCTGTTTTTT. This translates into CASSPRTSGYTGELFF.

This clone is a singleton in its sample. The J gene is TRBJ2-1, the V gene TRBV24-1, with 7 bases fitting TRBD2. Germline V gene lookup returns CDR1 KGHDR and CDR2 SFDVKD. The CDR3 spans 15 residues. J gave up 7 bases and V 5 bases, and 10 bases lay outside the gene matches. The CDR3 DNA is TGTGCCACCAGTGGTGTGGGAGGGCCATATAATGAGCAGTTCTTC. Translation: CATSGVGGPYNEQFF.

V and J are TRBV30 and TRBJ1-1, with D unclear. This CDR3 is built from 10 residues. From germline, CDR1 is GTSNPN and CDR2 SVGIG (reference sequence). The CDR3 bases are TGTGGCGCGGGGAACACTGAAGCTTTCTTT. Encoded protein: CGAGNTEAFF.

This chain connects TRBV9 to TRBJ2-5; D unresolved. The CDR3 has 11 residues. Per germline, CDR1 SGDLS and CDR2 YYNGEE. V shed 4 bases and J shed 5 bases, with 6 bases lying between them. The chain's CDR3 is CASSNLETQYF. CDR3 DNA: TGTGCCAGCAGCAATCTGGAGACCCAGTACTTC.

This chain joins TRBV11-2 and TRBJ2-1, with TRBD2 as a possible D gene (7 bases). The CDR3 sequence is 15 residues long. The germline V gene has CDR1 SGHAT and CDR2 FQNNGV. The V gene lost 5 bases and the J gene lost 6 bases, with 17 bases spanning the gap. CDR3 protein: CASSTSRGAGNEQFF. CDR3 nucleotide sequence: TGTGCCAGCAGCACCTCCCGGGGGGCGGGCAATGAGCAGTTCTTC.

The V call is TRBV10-2, the J call TRBJ2-7; no definite D call. The germline V gene has CDR1 WSHSY and CDR2 SAAADI. The CDR3 totals 12 residues. V lost 4 bases and J 4 bases, leaving 8 bases between the germline ends. CDR3 nucleotide sequence: TGCGCCAGCAGTGCTTCAGGATACGAGCAGTACTTC. Protein product: CASSASGYEQYF.

This clone was recorded a few times. This chain connects TRBV2 to TRBJ2-1, with 10 bases aligning to TRBD2. Trimming took 7 bases from V and 5 from J; bases not matched to a gene: 11. The germline gives CDR1 SNHLY, CDR2 FYNNEI. This CDR3 is built from 16 residues. The CDR3 loop is CASTPRTSGKNNEQFF. The DNA of the CDR3 is TGTGCCAGCACGCCTCGAACTAGCGGGAAGAACAATGAGCAGTTCTTC.

The chain links TRBV2 to TRBJ1-2; 7 bases map to TRBD1. CDR3 length: 14 amino acids. Losses at the gene ends were 5 bases for V and 0 bases for J; bases not matched to a gene: 3. Germline loops: CDR1 SNHLY, CDR2 FYNNEI. Here the CDR3 DNA reads TGTGCCAGCAGTAGCAGGGGGGCTAACTATGGCTACACCTTC. Encoded protein: CASSSRGANYGYTF.

V and J are TRBV2 and TRBJ1-2; the match to TRBD1 covers 8 bases. Per the germline V gene, CDR1 is SNHLY and CDR2 is FYNNEI. The V and J ends lost 8 bases and 8 bases, in that order; junction bases with no gene match: 10. This CDR3 spans 13 amino acids. The CDR3 DNA sequence: TGTGCCAGCGACACAGGGGGAGCTCCCGGCTACACCTTC. Amino acid sequence: CASDTGGAPGYTF. The whole variable domain, remainder taken from reference TRBV2 and TRBJ1-2, is EPEVTQTPSHQVTQMGQEVILRCVPISNHLYFYWYRQILGQKVEFLVSFYNNEISEKSEIFDDQFSVERPDGSNFTLKIRSTKLEDSAMYFCASDTGGAPGYTFGSGTRLTVV.

The chain links TRBV10-1 to TRBJ1-1; the D is unclear. From germline, CDR1 is WNHNN and CDR2 SYGVQD (reference sequence). Trimming removed 3 bases from V and 4 bases from J, with 15 bases in between. The CDR3 totals 15 residues. The CDR3 DNA reads TGCGCCAGCAGTGACTCCGGTCCTGGGAGCACTGAAGCTTTCTTT. It codes for CASSDSGPGSTEAFF.

The chain links TRBV2 to TRBJ1-3; 8 bases fit TRBD1. Germline V gene data show CDR1 as SNHLY and CDR2 as FYNNEI. The CDR3 covers 16 residues. Trimming took 6 bases from V and 0 from J; bases not matched to a gene: 7. The CDR3 reads CASSSGTGNSGNTIYF. The DNA of the CDR3 is TGTGCCAGCAGCTCCGGGACAGGCAACTCTGGAAACACCATATATTTT.

The V gene is TRBV27, the J gene TRBJ1-1, with D perhaps matching TRBD1 (6 bases). Trimming removed 7 bases from V and 2 bases from J, with 17 bases in between. CDR3 length: 15 amino acids. CDR1 is MNHEY, CDR2 SMNVEV, per germline (reference sequence). Here the CDR3 reads CASTPRGGPNTEAFF. The CDR3 DNA is TGTGCCAGCACGCCACGGGGGGGGCCTAACACTGAAGCTTTCTTT.

The chain joins TRBV5-1 to TRBJ1-3; D perhaps matches TRBD1 (5 bases). V lost 5 bases and J lost 0, with 9 bases in between. The germline gives CDR1 SGHRS, CDR2 YFSETQ. This CDR3 is 14 amino acids long. The CDR3: CASSNQGSGNTIYF. CDR3 DNA sequence: TGCGCCAGCAGTAATCAGGGCTCTGGAAACACCATATATTTT.

The chain joins TRBV5-4 to TRBJ1-3; no reliable D call. Per the germline V gene, CDR1 is SGHNT and CDR2 is YYREEE (reference sequence). The CDR3 is made up of 14 amino acids. The V and J ends lost 0 bases and 4 bases respectively, with 8 bases between them. The CDR3 nucleotides read TGTGCCAGCAGCTTGGGTTCCGGGGGAAACACCATATATTTT. It yields the protein CASSLGSGGNTIYF.

This chain links TRBV4-3 with TRBJ2-1; TRBD2 is a possible D gene (6 bases). Germline V gives CDR1 LGHNA, CDR2 YSLEER. Trimming removed 0 bases at V and 10 bases at J, with 13 bases between. The CDR3 loop spans 14 amino acids. CDR3 amino acids: CASSQDVAVREQFF. The CDR3 DNA reads as TGCGCCAGCAGCCAAGACGTAGCGGTAAGGGAGCAGTTCTTC.

The genes are TRBV5-1 and TRBJ1-2; D remains unclear. Trimming cost V 4 bases and J 7 bases, with 20 bases left between them. CDR1 SGHRS and CDR2 YFSETQ come from the germline V gene. The CDR3 is 15 residues long. The CDR3 coding sequence is TGCGCCAGCAGCCCGCAGCCCGGGGTGGGTATTGGCTACACCTTC. Translation gives CASSPQPGVGIGYTF.

The chain couples TRBV14 to TRBJ1-1; a possible D gene is TRBD1 (5 bases). The V end was cut by 6 bases, the J end by 6 bases, with 17 bases between. Germline assignment: CDR1 SGHDN and CDR2 FVKESK. The CDR3 consists of 14 residues. CDR3 protein: CASSPRWQGPEAFF. In nucleotides, the CDR3 is TGTGCCAGCAGTCCACGGTGGCAGGGTCCTGAAGCTTTCTTT.

This chain uses TRBV7-8 with TRBJ2-7; D not certain. The CDR3 spans 12 residues. Looked up from germline, CDR1 is SGHVS and CDR2 is FQNEAQ. Trimming cost V 3 bases and J 2 bases, with 5 bases left between them. CDR3 bases: TGTGCCAGCAGCTTTACTGCCTACGAGCAGTACTTC. It codes for CASSFTAYEQYF.

In DNA, the CDR3 is TGTGCCAGCAGTTACGGGCAGGGATCTAATGAAAAACTGTTTTTT. Residues: CASSYGQGSNEKLFF. The chain links TRBV6-5 to TRBJ1-4, with D perhaps matching TRBD1 (5 bases). Trimming took 2 bases from V and 3 from J, leaving 10 bases between them. Germline V gives CDR1 MNHEY, CDR2 SVGAGI. The CDR3 has 15 residues.

CDR3 nucleotides: TGCAGCGCCCAGACAGTGCGGGACGATGGCTACACCTTC. Residues: CSAQTVRDDGYTF. The chain links TRBV29-1 to TRBJ1-2; TRBD1 is a possible D gene (5 bases). The V and J ends lost 7 bases and 6 bases respectively, with 18 bases between them. In germline, CDR1 is SQVTM, CDR2 ANQGSEA. The CDR3 has 13 amino acids.

The J gene is TRBJ2-1, the V gene TRBV3-1 (or the pseudogene TRBV3-2), with D possibly matching TRBD2 (7 bases). This CDR3 contains 13 residues. Germline CDR1 reads LGHDT; CDR2 reads YNNKEL (reference sequence). Between the trimmed V and J ends, which lost 7 bases and 6 bases, there was a span of 13 bases. DNA for the CDR3: TGTGCCAGCAAACAGGGAGGGGCCAATGAGCAGTTCTTC. Translation: CASKQGGANEQFF.

V and J are TRBV6-1 and TRBJ2-7; TRBD1 might be the D (6 bases). CDR1 MNHNS and CDR2 SASEGT come from the germline V gene. The CDR3 loop spans 14 amino acids. Trimming left V 2 bases short and J 6 bases short, with 14 bases between. The CDR3 here is CASSELGRGSEQYF. In DNA form, the CDR3 reads TGTGCCAGCAGTGAACTAGGCAGGGGAAGCGAGCAGTACTTC.

The chain joins TRBV5-1 to TRBJ2-2, with D unclear. The CDR3 runs 13 residues. V lost 0 bases and J lost 8, with 8 bases in between. Germline CDR1 and CDR2: SGHRS and YFSETQ. The CDR3 nucleotides are TGCGCCAGCAGCTTGGCACAGTCTGGGGAGCTGTTTTTT. It is translated as CASSLAQSGELFF.

The rearrangement joins TRBV3-1 (or the pseudogene TRBV3-2) to TRBJ1-4; D uncertain. This CDR3 is 16 amino acids long. The V gene's germline CDR1 is LGHDT and CDR2 YNNKEL (reference sequence). Trimming pared 0 bases from V and 1 base from J, leaving 9 bases between. CDR3 sequence reads: CASSQEGEGTNEKLFF. The CDR3 DNA reads as TGTGCCAGCAGCCAAGAAGGAGAGGGAACTAATGAAAAACTGTTTTTT.

The gene calls are TRBV7-2 and TRBJ1-2; D is ambiguous. Germline CDR1 and CDR2: SGHTA and FQGNSA. Trimming took 5 bases from V and 6 from J, leaving 19 bases between them. The length of the CDR3 is 15 residues. The DNA for the CDR3 is TGTGCCAGCAGCCCAGGCCGGGCAAGGAGGGATGGCTACACCTTC. It specifies CASSPGRARRDGYTF.

The chain carries TRBV2 and TRBJ1-4; tentative D call: TRBD1 (5 bases). Deletions cut 0 bases from V and 8 bases from J, with 16 bases between. CDR3 size: 16 residues. The V gene's germline CDR1 is SNHLY and CDR2 FYNNEI. CDR3 DNA: TGTGCCAGCAGTGAAGCGGGTCCGCAGGGCGGAGAAAAACTGTTTTTT. It codes for CASSEAGPQGGEKLFF.

The chain has TRBV4-1 and TRBJ2-1; 10 nucleotides line up with TRBD2. This CDR3 spans 16 amino acids. V was pared by 3 bases and J by 6 bases, with 8 bases of the junction left unmatched. Germline CDR1 MGHRA, CDR2 YSYEKL. CDR3 protein: CASSQVRLAGVNEQFF. The CDR3 DNA is TGCGCCAGCAGCCAGGTGAGACTAGCGGGTGTCAATGAGCAGTTCTTC.

The DNA of the CDR3 is TGTGCCAGCAGACCGGAGATCCCCAACTATGGCTACACCTTC. Translated: CASRPEIPNYGYTF. The chain joins TRBV27 to TRBJ1-2, with D hard to call. This CDR3 contains 14 residues. Trimming removed 6 bases from V and 2 bases from J, with 13 bases in between. CDR1 is MNHEY, CDR2 SMNVEV, per germline (reference sequence).

This clone has a single count. The rearrangement links TRBV7-2 to TRBJ2-3; 10 bases agree with TRBD1. CDR1 and CDR2 from the germline V gene are SGHTA and FQGNSA. The V gene end was trimmed by 3 bases and the J gene end by 5 bases; junction bases not matched to a gene: 5. This CDR3 is built from 15 residues. The CDR3 sequence: CASSFRDRGIDTQYF. In nucleotides, the CDR3 is TGTGCCAGCAGCTTTCGGGACAGGGGCATAGATACGCAGTATTTT.

This clone occurred once. The chain has TRBV29-1 and TRBJ2-7; a possible D gene is TRBD2 (5 bases). CDR1 and CDR2 from the germline V gene are SQVTM and ANQGSEA. Trimming cost V 6 bases and J 5 bases, with 17 bases left between them. The CDR3 covers 13 residues. Written as DNA, the CDR3 is TGCAGCGTCTGGGAAGGGAATAGCGACGAGCAGTACTTC. Its protein product is CSVWEGNSDEQYF.

There are a few counts of this clone. The chain recombines TRBV7-2 with TRBJ1-2; TRBD1 matches 7 bases. CDR3 length equals 16 residues. Germline CDR1 SGHTA, CDR2 FQGNSA. V was pared by 4 bases and J by 4 bases, with 12 bases of the junction left unmatched. The DNA of the CDR3 is TGTGCCAGCAGCTACGAGGGGGCAGGGAAAATCTATGGCTACACCTTC. It encodes CASSYEGAGKIYGYTF.